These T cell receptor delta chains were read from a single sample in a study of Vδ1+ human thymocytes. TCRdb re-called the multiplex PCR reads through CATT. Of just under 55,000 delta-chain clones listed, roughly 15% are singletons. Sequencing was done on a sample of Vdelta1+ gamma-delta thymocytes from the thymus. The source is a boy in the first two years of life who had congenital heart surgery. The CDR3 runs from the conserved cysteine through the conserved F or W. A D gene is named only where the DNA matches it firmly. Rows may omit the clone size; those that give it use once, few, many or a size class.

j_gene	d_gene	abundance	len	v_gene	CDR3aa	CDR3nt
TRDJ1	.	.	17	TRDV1	CALGELRRGLYTDKLIF	TGTGCTCTTGGGGAACTGAGGCGAGGCCTCTACACCGATAAACTCATCTTT
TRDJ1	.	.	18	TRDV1	CALGERCSTGEYTDKLIF	TGTGCTCTTGGGGAACGGTGCTCTACTGGAGAGTACACCGATAAACTCATCTTT
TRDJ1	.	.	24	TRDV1	CALGEPSSSYSSSGGHRYTDKLIF	TGTGCTCTTGGGGAACCCTCTTCTTCCTACAGCTCGTCTGGGGGACACCGATACACCGATAAACTCATCTTT
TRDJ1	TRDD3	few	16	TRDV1	CALGERRRGDTDKLIF	TGTGCTCTTGGGGAACGCCGTCGGGGGGATACCGATAAACTCATCTTT
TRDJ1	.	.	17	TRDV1	CALGELLISVPTDKLIF	TGTGCTCTTGGGGAACTTCTAATATCCGTCCCAACCGATAAACTCATCTTT
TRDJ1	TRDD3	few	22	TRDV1	CALGELGTLRGYWGRRTDKLIF	TGTGCTCTTGGGGAACTAGGGACCCTGAGGGGGTACTGGGGGAGACGCACCGATAAACTCATCTTT
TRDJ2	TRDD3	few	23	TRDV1	CALGEKRGFLGDTLLPLTAQLFF	TGTGCTCTTGGGGAAAAAAGGGGCTTCCTCGGGGATACGCTATTACCTTTGACAGCACAACTCTTCTTT
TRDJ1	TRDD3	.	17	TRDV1	CALGGGWGIPYTDKLIF	TGTGCTCTTGGGGGAGGCTGGGGGATACCGTACACCGATAAACTCATCTTT
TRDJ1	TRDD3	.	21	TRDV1	CALGESSSYQAWGIPTDKLIF	TGTGCTCTTGGGGAATCGTCATCCTACCAGGCCTGGGGGATACCCACCGATAAACTCATCTTT
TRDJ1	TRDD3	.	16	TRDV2	CACEGGYGLRTDKLIF	TGTGCCTGTGAAGGGGGATACGGCTTGAGGACCGATAAACTCATCTTT
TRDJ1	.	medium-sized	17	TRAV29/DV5	CAASALIRRLIHDKLIF	TGTGCAGCAAGCGCATTAATACGACGCCTTATCCACGATAAACTCATCTTT
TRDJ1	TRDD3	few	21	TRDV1	CALGEGRRDWGTPVCTDKLIF	TGTGCTCTTGGGGAAGGTAGGAGGGACTGGGGGACTCCAGTGTGCACCGATAAACTCATCTTT